These T cell receptor beta chains were read from a single sample in a study of neoadjuvant anti-PD-1 for oral cavity cancer. TCRdb keeps only in-frame clones here, not all; method: immunoSEQ multiplex PCR. The sample lists 15,000 to 20,000 clones, roughly 60% occurring once. The sample consisted of PBMCs, taken before nivolumab (anti-PD-1) treatment. The receptors stem from a person aged 40 to 85 with oral cavity squamous cell carcinoma. Both conserved end residues are part of each CDR3. The D gene is left open where the match is weak. Not all rows give a size; the values are once, few, many and, for expanded clones, a class.

j_call | v_call | d_call | clone_size | cdr3_nt | cdr3_aa
TRBJ2-1 | TRBV6-1 | - | - | TGTGCCAGCAGTGAAGTGGCAGCTGCAGCCTTGGGGCAGTTCTTC | CASSEVAAAALGQFF
TRBJ1-1 | TRBV7-9 | - | - | TGTGCCAGCAGCTTATCTGGAATTGAAGCTTTCTTT | CASSLSGIEAFF
TRBJ2-3 | TRBV10-3 | TRBD2 | - | TGTGCCATCGGCGCTAGCGGGAGGCTCAGCACAGATACGCAGTATTTT | CAIGASGRLSTDTQYF
TRBJ2-6 | TRBV19 | - | - | TGTGCCAGTAGTATAGATCAGGCCAGGACCTACTCTGGGGCCAACGTCCTGACTTTC | CASSIDQARTYSGANVLTF
TRBJ1-5 | TRBV30 | - | - | TGTGCCTGGAGTGTGGGGTACCGCCAGGACCAGCATTTT | CAWSVGYRQDQHF
TRBJ1-2 | TRBV6-1 | - | once | TGTGCCAGCAGTGGGACCTTTACCAACTATGGCTACACCTTC | CASSGTFTNYGYTF
TRBJ2-7 | TRBV19 | TRBD2 | - | TGTGCCAGTAGTACCGGGACGGGGGGCTCCTACGAGCAGTACTTC | CASSTGTGGSYEQYF
TRBJ2-7 | TRBV5-1 | - | - | TGCGCCAGTTCCGTTAGCGGCTCCAACATGGGTGAGCAGTACTTC | CASSVSGSNMGEQYF
TRBJ1-2 | TRBV4-1 | - | few | TGCGCCAGCAGCCAAGAGGCCAGGGAGCCTGGCTACACCTTC | CASSQEAREPGYTF
TRBJ2-1 | TRBV29-1 | TRBD1 | - | TGCAGCGTTGGACAGGGTCTTTACAATGAGCAGTTCTTC | CSVGQGLYNEQFF
TRBJ2-1 | TRBV9 | TRBD2 | few | TGTGCCAGCAGCCCCCGACTAGCGGGAGATGAGCAGTTCTTC | CASSPRLAGDEQFF
TRBJ2-2 | TRBV11-2 | - | - | TGTGCCAGCAGCTTTGGGGGGACCGGGGAGCTGTTTTTT | CASSFGGTGELFF
TRBJ1-4 | TRBV6-1 | - | - | TGTGCCAGCAGTGACCTGCCGGGACGATCAAATGAAAAACTGTTTTTT | CASSDLPGRSNEKLFF
TRBJ2-7 | TRBV29-1 | - | - | TGCAGCGTTGCTTTTCAACTAGCCCCCTACGAGCAGTACTTC | CSVAFQLAPYEQYF
TRBJ2-7 | TRBV4-1 | TRBD1 | - | TGCGCCAGCAGCCTTGGGACAGGATCACGCGAGCAGTACTTC | CASSLGTGSREQYF
TRBJ2-1 | TRBV7-3 | - | - | TGTGCCAGCAGCCAGCAGGGCTTAGGTGAGCAGTTCTTC | CASSQQGLGEQFF
TRBJ1-2 | TRBV7-3 | - | few | TGTGCCAGCAGCTTGGGGGTCAACTATGGCTACACCTTC | CASSLGVNYGYTF
TRBJ2-7 | TRBV2 | - | once | TGTGCCAGCAGTCCCCGGCGGGTTACCTACGAGCAGTACTTC | CASSPRRVTYEQYF
TRBJ2-3 | TRBV29-1 | TRBD2 | - | TGCAGCGTTGGGCTCGGACTAGCGGGGAGCACAGATACGCAGTATTTT | CSVGLGLAGSTDTQYF
TRBJ1-5 | TRBV6-1 | TRBD1 | - | TGTGCCAGCAGAGGGACAGCCAGTAGCAATCAGCCCCAGCATTTT | CASRGTASSNQPQHF
TRBJ1-2 | TRBV28 | - | few | TGTGCCAGCAGCCCACCGGCAGTCTATGGCTACACCTTC | CASSPPAVYGYTF
TRBJ2-2 | TRBV6-5 | - | - | TGTGCCAGCAGCCCCGGGGGGAACACCGGGGAGCTGTTTTTT | CASSPGGNTGELFF
TRBJ2-1 | TRBV9 | - | - | TGTGCCAGCAGCGTAGAGTACAATGAGCAGTTCTTC | CASSVEYNEQFF
TRBJ2-7 | TRBV5-8 | - | - | TGTGCCAGCAGCCACCGGGGGGCTACCTACGAGCAGTACTTC | CASSHRGATYEQYF
TRBJ1-5 | TRBV7-8 | - | few | TGTGCCAGCAGCCCCCAGTCGGTGGGCAATCAGCCCCAGCATTTT | CASSPQSVGNQPQHF
TRBJ2-2 | TRBV10-1 | - | - | TGCGCCAGCTCCACCGGGACTTTGAACACCGGGGAGCTGTTTTTT | CASSTGTLNTGELFF
TRBJ2-1 | TRBV30 | - | - | TGTGCCTGGAGTGGGGGAGAGCAGTTCTTC | CAWSGGEQFF